This TCR beta chain came from a study of T cells after yellow fever vaccination. Using its own MiXCR run on the 5' RACE reads, TCRdb lists one record per CDR3 protein. Among some 560,000 distinct CDR3 sequences listed, about a sixth were seen once. This CDR3 has 14 residues. J was trimmed by 4 bases and V by 11 bases; bases with no gene match: 10. Germline V lookup: CDR1 ENHRY, CDR2 SYGVKD. Sequenced material: PBMCs, taken roughly 5 days after the first yellow fever vaccination. The sequence was collected from a man younger than 35 who received the YFV17D yellow fever vaccine. The chain carries TRBV10-3 and TRBJ2-1; 8 bases fit TRBD1. The CDR3 loop reads CAARDRWVYNEQFF. For the CDR3, the DNA is TGTGCCGCGCGGGACAGGTGGGTGTACAATGAGCAGTTCTTC.